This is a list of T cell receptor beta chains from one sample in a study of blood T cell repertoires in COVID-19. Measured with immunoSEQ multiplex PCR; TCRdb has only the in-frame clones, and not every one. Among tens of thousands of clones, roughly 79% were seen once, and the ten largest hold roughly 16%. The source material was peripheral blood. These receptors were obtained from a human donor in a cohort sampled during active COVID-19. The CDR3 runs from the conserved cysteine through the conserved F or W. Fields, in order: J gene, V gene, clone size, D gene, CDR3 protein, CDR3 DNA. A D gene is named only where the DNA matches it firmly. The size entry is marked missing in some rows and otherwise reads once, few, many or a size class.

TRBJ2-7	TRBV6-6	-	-	CASSSRGPTYEQYF	TGTGCCAGCAGTTCGCGGGGTCCAACATACGAGCAGTACTTC
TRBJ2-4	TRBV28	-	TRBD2	CASSLFTGGNIQYF	TGTGCCAGCAGTTTGTTTACGGGGGGAAACATTCAGTACTTC
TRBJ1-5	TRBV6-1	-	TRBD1	CASSEPQGAGDQPQHF	TGTGCCAGCAGTGAACCCCAGGGGGCCGGGGATCAGCCCCAGCATTTT
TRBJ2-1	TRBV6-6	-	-	CASNTRNSYNEQFF	TGTGCCAGCAATACACGTAACTCCTACAATGAGCAGTTCTTC
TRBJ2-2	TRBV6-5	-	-	CASREPNTGELFF	TGTGCCAGTCGAGAGCCGAACACCGGGGAGCTGTTTTTT
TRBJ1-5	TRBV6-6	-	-	CASSPGGLDKPQHF	TGTGCCAGCAGCCCCGGAGGCCTTGACAAGCCCCAGCATTTT
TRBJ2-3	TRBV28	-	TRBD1	CASSLRGLLGDTQYF	TGTGCCAGCAGTTTAAGGGGGCTACTCGGCGATACGCAGTATTTT
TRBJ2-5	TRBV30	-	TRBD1	CAWSGGQGEQETQYF	TGTGCCTGGAGTGGGGGACAGGGGGAACAAGAGACCCAGTACTTC
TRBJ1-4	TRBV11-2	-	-	CASSPGGALNEKLFF	TGTGCCAGCAGCCCGGGAGGGGCCCTTAATGAAAAACTGTTTTTT
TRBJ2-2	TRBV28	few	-	CASSLGGQTGELFF	TGTGCCAGCAGTTTAGGTGGCCAAACCGGGGAGCTGTTTTTT
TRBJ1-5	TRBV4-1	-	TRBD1	CASSQGTGAGNQPQHF	TGCGCCAGCAGCCAGGGAACAGGGGCGGGCAATCAGCCCCAGCATTTT
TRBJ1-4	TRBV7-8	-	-	CASSANRELGGKLFF	TGTGCCAGCAGCGCGAACAGGGAATTAGGCGGAAAACTGTTTTTT
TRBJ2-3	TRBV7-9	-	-	CASSILTGNTDTQYF	TGTGCCAGCAGCATCCTTACAGGTAACACAGATACGCAGTATTTT
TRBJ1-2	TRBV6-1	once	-	CASSESSYSGSGYTF	TGTGCCAGCAGTGAATCGAGCTACTCAGGGTCTGGCTACACCTTC
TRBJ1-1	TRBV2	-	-	CASGGTEAFF	TGTGCCAGCGGAGGCACTGAAGCTTTCTTT
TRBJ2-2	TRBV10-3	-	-	CATRGQSGTGELFF	TGTGCCACCCGCGGACAGTCTGGCACCGGGGAGCTGTTTTTT
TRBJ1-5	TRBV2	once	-	CASSEQGAVNQPQHF	TGTGCCAGCAGTGAACAGGGTGCGGTCAATCAGCCCCAGCATTTT
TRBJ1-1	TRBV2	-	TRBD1	CASIGTGRNTEAFF	TGTGCCAGCATCGGGACAGGAAGGAACACTGAAGCTTTCTTT
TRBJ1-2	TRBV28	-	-	CASSSGQINYGYTF	TGTGCCAGCAGTTCAGGACAGATTAACTATGGCTACACCTTC
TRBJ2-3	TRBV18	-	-	CASSPPAGTGGEGQYF	TGTGCCAGCTCACCCCCAGCCGGGACCGGGGGTGAAGGGCAGTATTTT
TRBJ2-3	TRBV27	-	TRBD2	CASSSFSGRPGDTQYF	TGTGCCAGCAGTTCTTTTAGCGGGAGGCCGGGGGATACGCAGTATTTT
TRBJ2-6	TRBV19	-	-	CASSLDVSAGANVLTF	TGTGCCAGTAGCCTAGACGTTAGTGCTGGGGCCAACGTCCTGACTTTC
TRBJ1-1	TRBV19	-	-	CASRGTSFTEAFF	TGTGCCAGTAGGGGGACTTCATTCACTGAAGCTTTCTTT
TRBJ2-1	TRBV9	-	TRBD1	CASSPRLGQGSSYNEQFF	TGTGCCAGCAGCCCCCGGTTGGGACAGGGGTCCTCCTACAATGAGCAGTTCTTC
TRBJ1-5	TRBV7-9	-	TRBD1	CASSFSTTHRGNSNQPQHF	TGTGCCAGCAGCTTTAGTACCACACACAGGGGCAATAGCAATCAGCCCCAGCATTTT
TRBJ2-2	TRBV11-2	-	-	CASSLGGTGSTGELFF	TGTGCCAGCAGCTTGGGGGGGACAGGTTCGACCGGGGAGCTGTTTTTT
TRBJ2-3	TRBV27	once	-	CASSFERVSTDTQYF	TGTGCCAGCAGTTTTGAGCGGGTGAGCACAGATACGCAGTATTTT
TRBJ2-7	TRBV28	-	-	CASHPGGNYEQYF	TGTGCCAGCCACCCCGGGGGTAACTACGAGCAGTACTTC
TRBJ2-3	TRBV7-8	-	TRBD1	CASSRLPGTGFTDTQYF	TGTGCCAGCAGCAGACTCCCAGGGACAGGGTTTACAGATACGCAGTATTTT
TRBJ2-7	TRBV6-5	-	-	CASRFLGEQYF	TGTGCCAGCAGATTTCTAGGCGAGCAGTACTTC
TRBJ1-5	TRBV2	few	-	CASNKGAGINQPQHF	TGTGCCAGCAATAAAGGGGCAGGGATCAATCAGCCCCAGCATTTT
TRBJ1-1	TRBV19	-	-	CASKILALGGLNTEAFF	TGTGCCAGTAAAATTCTCGCCCTCGGGGGGTTGAACACTGAAGCTTTCTTT
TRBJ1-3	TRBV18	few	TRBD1	CASSPPGQPGNTIYF	TGTGCCAGCTCACCACCGGGACAGCCAGGAAACACCATATATTTT
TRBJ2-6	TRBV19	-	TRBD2	CASMGLSGANVLTF	TGTGCCAGTATGGGACTATCTGGGGCCAACGTCCTGACTTTC
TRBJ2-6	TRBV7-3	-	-	CASSFAGAGANVLTF	TGTGCCAGCAGCTTTGCAGGTGCTGGGGCCAACGTCCTGACTTTC
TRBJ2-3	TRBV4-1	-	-	CASSQVAGLTDTQYF	TGCGCCAGCAGCCAAGTGGCGGGGCTCACAGATACGCAGTATTTT
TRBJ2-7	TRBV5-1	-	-	CASSQEGAREQYF	TGCGCCAGCAGCCAGGAAGGGGCTCGGGAGCAGTACTTC
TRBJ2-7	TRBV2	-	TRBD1	CASSGQVYEQYF	TGTGCCAGCAGCGGACAGGTCTACGAGCAGTACTTC
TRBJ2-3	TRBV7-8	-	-	CASSLGRAGRDTQYF	TGTGCCAGCAGCTTAGGAAGGGCGGGCCGAGATACGCAGTATTTT